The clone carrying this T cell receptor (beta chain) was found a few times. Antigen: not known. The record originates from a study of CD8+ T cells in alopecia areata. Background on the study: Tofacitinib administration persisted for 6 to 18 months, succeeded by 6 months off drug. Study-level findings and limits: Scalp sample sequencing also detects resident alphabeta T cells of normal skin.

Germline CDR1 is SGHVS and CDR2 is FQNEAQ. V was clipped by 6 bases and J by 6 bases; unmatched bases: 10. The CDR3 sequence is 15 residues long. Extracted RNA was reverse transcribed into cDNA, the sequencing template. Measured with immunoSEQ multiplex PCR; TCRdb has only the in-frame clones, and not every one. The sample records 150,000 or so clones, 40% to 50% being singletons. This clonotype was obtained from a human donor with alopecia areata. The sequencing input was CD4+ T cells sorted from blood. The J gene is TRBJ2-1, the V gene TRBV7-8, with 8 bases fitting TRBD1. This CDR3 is CASRTRTGRGNEQFF. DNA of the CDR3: TGTGCCAGCAGGACGCGGACAGGGCGAGGCAATGAGCAGTTCTTC.